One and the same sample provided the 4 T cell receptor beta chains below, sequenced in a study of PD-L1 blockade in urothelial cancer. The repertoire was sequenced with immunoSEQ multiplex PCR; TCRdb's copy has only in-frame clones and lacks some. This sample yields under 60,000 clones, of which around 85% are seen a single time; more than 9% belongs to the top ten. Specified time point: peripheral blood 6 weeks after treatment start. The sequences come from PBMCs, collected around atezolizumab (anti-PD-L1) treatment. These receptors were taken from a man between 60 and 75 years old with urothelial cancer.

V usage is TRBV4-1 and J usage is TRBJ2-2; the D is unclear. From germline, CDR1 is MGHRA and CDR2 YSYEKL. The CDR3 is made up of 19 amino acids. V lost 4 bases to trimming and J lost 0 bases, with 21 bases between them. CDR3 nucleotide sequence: TGCGCCAGCAGCCTCCCGACTGGCCTCCGGATCGCGAACACCGGGGAGCTGTTTTTT. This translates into CASSLPTGLRIANTGELFF.

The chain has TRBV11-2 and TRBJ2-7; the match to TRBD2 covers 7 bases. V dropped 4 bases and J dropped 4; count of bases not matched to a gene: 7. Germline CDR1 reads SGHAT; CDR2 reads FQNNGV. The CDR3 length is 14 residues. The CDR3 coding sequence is TGTGCCAGCAGCTCCCTATGGGAGGGATACGAGCAGTACTTC. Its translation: CASSSLWEGYEQYF.

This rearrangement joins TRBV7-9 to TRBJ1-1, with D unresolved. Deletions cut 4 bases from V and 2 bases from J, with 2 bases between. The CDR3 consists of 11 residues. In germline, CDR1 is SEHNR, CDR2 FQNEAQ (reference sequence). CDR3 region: CASSSNTEAFF. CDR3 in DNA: TGTGCCAGCAGCTCTAACACTGAAGCTTTCTTT.

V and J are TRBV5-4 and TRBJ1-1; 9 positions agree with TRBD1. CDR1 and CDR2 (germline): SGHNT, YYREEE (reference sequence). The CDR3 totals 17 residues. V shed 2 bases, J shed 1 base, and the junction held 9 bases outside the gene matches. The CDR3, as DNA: TGTGCCAGCAGCTTCCCCGACCCGGGACAGGGGAACACTGAAGCTTTCTTT. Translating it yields CASSFPDPGQGNTEAFF. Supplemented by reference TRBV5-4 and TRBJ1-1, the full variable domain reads ETGVTQSPTHLIKTRGQQVTLRCSSQSGHNTVSWYQQALGQGPQFIFQYYREEENGRGNFPPRFSGLQFPNYSSELNVNALELDDSALYLCASSFPDPGQGNTEAFFGQGTRLTVV.